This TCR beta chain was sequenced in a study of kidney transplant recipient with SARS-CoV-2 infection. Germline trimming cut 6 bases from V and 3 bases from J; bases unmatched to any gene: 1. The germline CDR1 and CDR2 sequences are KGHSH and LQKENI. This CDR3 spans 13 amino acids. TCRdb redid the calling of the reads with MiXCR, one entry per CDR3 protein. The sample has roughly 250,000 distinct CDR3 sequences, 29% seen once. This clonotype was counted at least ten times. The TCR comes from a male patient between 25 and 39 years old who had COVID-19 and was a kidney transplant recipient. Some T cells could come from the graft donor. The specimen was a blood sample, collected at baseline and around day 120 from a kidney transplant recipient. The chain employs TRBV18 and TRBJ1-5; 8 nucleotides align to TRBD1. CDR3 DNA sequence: TGTGCCAGCTCGGGACAGGACAATCAGCCCCAGCATTTT. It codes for CASSGQDNQPQHF.